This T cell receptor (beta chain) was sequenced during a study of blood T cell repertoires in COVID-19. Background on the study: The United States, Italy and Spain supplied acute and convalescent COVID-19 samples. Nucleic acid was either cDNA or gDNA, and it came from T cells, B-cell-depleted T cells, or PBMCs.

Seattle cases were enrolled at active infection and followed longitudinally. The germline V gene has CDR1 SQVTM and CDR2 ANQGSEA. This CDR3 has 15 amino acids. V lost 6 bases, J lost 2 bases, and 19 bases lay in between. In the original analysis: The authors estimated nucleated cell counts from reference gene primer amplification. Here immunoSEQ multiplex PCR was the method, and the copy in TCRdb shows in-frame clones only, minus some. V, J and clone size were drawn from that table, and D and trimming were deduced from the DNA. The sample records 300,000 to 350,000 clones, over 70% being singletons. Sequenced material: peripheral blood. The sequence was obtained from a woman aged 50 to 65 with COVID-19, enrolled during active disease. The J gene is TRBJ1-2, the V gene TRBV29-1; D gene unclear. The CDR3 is CSVIWRPGTNYGYTF. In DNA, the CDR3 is TGCAGCGTCATATGGCGTCCAGGAACCAACTATGGCTACACCTTC.